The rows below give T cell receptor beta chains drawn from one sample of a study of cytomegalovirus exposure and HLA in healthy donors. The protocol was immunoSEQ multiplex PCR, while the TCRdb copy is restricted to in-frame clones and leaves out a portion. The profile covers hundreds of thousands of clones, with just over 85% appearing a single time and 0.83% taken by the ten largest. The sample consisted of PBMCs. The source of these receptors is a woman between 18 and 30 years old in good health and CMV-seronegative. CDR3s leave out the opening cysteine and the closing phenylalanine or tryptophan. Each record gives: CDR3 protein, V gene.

ASSPNSWGTDNQPQH | TRBV18
ASKEDTEAF | TRBV2
AWTSGGHTQY | TRBV30
ASSDRTVGSYNEQF | TRBV6-1
ASSLRARSSYEQY | TRBV27
ASSPRQLSGNTIY | TRBV7-8
ASRDGTGYDTEAF | TRBV2
ASSLSAMNTEAF | TRBV27
ASSSGPSGT | TRBV6-1
ASSAKRRTEAF | TRBV18
ASGGGGDSGNTIY | TRBV6-6
ASSPYTGGGYT | TRBV27
SVAGGEDNEQF | TRBV29-1
ASSRQGGPDTQY | TRBV6-6
ASSGTGRETQY | TRBV2
AIRVQGLAGGLGSYNEQF | TRBV10-3
ASSPREASVPYNEQF | TRBV7-9
SARDIPAGH | TRBV20-1
ASSFFYSGTGEGEQF | TRBV28
ASSLDAGMAKNIQY | TRBV5-1
ASSRTSGSYEQY | TRBV5-8
ASMQGSFNTEAF | TRBV25-1
ASSLGTSENNEQF | TRBV5-8
ASSAPQGNEQY | TRBV2
ASSLPGAGNQPQH | TRBV2
ASSPGGPSNQPQH | TRBV5-1
AWGGGEFYEQY | TRBV30
SVAGLAGGTYEQY | TRBV29-1
ASSLTGGCNQPQH | TRBV23-1
ASSTTRNEQF | TRBV5-1
ASSLAGPRQPQH | TRBV28
ASRVTSGDYYEQY | TRBV6-6
ASSPIGRGTEAF | TRBV10-1
ASSSGMTYEQY | TRBV19
ASSTASKGLAGKNTGELF | TRBV7-8
ASSTGNLAGELF | TRBV27
ASSSGQGPPSYGYT | TRBV27
ASSPPGTYNEQF | TRBV28
ASSDGAEAF | TRBV10-2
ASSLAGRYEQY | TRBV27
ASSPTQGAYEQY | TRBV9
ASSLRAGVGNTIY | TRBV28
ASSFSPDNEQF | TRBV2
ASSPGLANGELF | TRBV7-2
ASRNLGGSFYNEQF | TRBV19
ASSLLRVDTGELF | TRBV7-4
TIDRRRSYEQY | TRBV1
ASSERRAGVNTGELF | TRBV6-1
ASSERQGQNTEAF | TRBV2
ASSQISGGAPDTQY | TRBV4-1
ASSPGSSYEQY | TRBV18